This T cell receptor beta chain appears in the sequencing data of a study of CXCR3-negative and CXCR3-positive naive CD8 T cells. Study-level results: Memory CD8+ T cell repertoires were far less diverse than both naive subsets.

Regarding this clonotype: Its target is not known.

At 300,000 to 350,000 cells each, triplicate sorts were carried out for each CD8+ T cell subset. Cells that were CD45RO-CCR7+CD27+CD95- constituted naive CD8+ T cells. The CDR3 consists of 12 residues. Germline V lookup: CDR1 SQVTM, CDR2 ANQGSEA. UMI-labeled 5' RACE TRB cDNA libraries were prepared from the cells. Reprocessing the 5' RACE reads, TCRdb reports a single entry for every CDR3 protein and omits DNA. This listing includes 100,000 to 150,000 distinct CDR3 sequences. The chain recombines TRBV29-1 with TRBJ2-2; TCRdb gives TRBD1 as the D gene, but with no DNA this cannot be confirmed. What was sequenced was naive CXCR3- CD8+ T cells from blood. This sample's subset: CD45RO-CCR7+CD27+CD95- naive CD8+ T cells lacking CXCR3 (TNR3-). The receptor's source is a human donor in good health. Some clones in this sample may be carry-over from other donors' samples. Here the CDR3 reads CSLPQGTGELFF.